One sample yielded the 32 T cell receptor beta chains listed below, sequenced in a study of tumor-infiltrating lymphocytes in primary liver carcinoma. Investigators took RNA and DNA out together from roughly 21-30 mg of unsorted bulk tissue. The researchers produced TCR beta cDNA from 500 to 550 ng total RNA with a constant-region primer. Libraries for TCR beta were built through three nested multiplex PCR rounds, which together made up a slightly modified ARM-PCR procedure. TRBV1-TRBV30 forward primers paired with a C-beta reverse primer drove the first two PCR rounds, about 10 cycles each. MiXCR, run by TCRdb on the multiplex PCR reads, gives a single entry per CDR3 protein. The sample includes some 120,000 distinct CDR3 sequences, around 60% of them seen just once. The material sequenced was liver tumor tissue from sampling region 3. The subset was: tumor region T3, left-lateral pole. The receptors were gathered from a woman aged 55-69 years with primary liver carcinoma and hepatitis B virus infection.

A note on this clonotype: A read error may be the cause here, since a much bigger clone is one base away. The chain links TRBV13 to TRBJ1-1; D unresolved. Germline V gene data show CDR1 as PRHDT and CDR2 as FYEKMQ (reference sequence). CDR3 size: 16 residues. Trimming took off 0 bases at V and 4 bases at J, with 15 bases between the two ends. CDR3 bases: TGTGCCAGCAGCTTAGGTCTACGGGGAACGGGCACTGAAGCTTTCTTT. Translating gives CASSLGLRGTGTEAFF.

The chain links TRBV11-3 to TRBJ2-1, with no clear D. This CDR3 is 17 amino acids long. Germline assignment: CDR1 SGHNT and CDR2 YENEEA. V was shortened by 0 bases and J by 8 bases, with 20 bases between the two germline ends. The CDR3 DNA reads as TGTGCCAGCAGCTTAGATTTCGGCCTAGGCGTTCACGATGAGCAGTTCTTC. Protein: CASSLDFGLGVHDEQFF.

The chain uses TRBV4-1 and TRBJ1-2; 7 bases align to TRBD1. The V and J ends lost 4 bases and 5 bases, in that order; junction bases with no gene match: 7. The CDR3 spans 14 residues. Looked up from germline, CDR1 is MGHRA and CDR2 is YSYEKL. CDR3 DNA sequence: TGCGCCAGCAGCCCGACTGACAGGGAATATGGCTACACCTTC. Its protein is CASSPTDREYGYTF.

This clonotype was seen repeatedly, ten times or more. The chain has TRBV4-1 and TRBJ2-2, with D perhaps matching TRBD1 (5 bases). Deletions cut 4 bases from V and 1 base from J, with 13 bases between. Germline V gives CDR1 MGHRA, CDR2 YSYEKL. The CDR3 has 16 residues. The CDR3 region has the DNA TGCGCCAGCAGCCGGTTGTCGCAGGGGAACACCGGGGAGCTGTTTTTT. As protein: CASSRLSQGNTGELFF.

This clonotype was picked up many times. This chain connects TRBV30 to TRBJ2-1, with D hard to call. The CDR3 contains 16 residues. Germline CDR1 reads GTSNPN; CDR2 reads SVGIG (reference sequence). Trimming shortened V by 4 bases and J by 3 bases, and 19 bases separated the two germline ends. The CDR3 DNA sequence: TGTGCCTGGATGACGGTTGGGCTATCCAGCTACAATGAGCAGTTCTTC. Translation gives CAWMTVGLSSYNEQFF.

This clonotype was recorded many times. This chain uses TRBV14 with TRBJ2-1; 10 nucleotides agree with TRBD2. There are 17 residues in the CDR3. V lost 4 bases to trimming and J lost 5 bases; unmatched junction nucleotides: 11. Per the germline V gene, CDR1 is SGHDN and CDR2 is FVKESK. The CDR3 DNA follows: TGTGCCAGCAGCCCAGCGGGAGGGCCCAGTGTGGACAATGAGCAGTTCTTC. Protein product: CASSPAGGPSVDNEQFF.

This clonotype was counted once. One end of the junction fails to match germline, which may point to a read error. This rearrangement joins TRBV7-9 to TRBJ2-7; D ambiguous. Germline V gives CDR1 SEHNR, CDR2 FQNEAQ (reference sequence). The CDR3 is 11 residues long. The CDR3 DNA is TGTACCAGCAGTCCTAACAGCGAGCAGTACTTC. Translating gives CTSSPNSEQYF. Full variable domain (rest looked up from reference TRBV7-9 and TRBJ2-7): DTGVSQNPRHKITKRGQNVTFRCDPISEHNRLYWYRQTLGQGPEFLTYFQNEAQLEKSRLLSDRFSAERPKGSFSTLEIQRTEQGDSAMYLCTSSPNSEQYFGPGTRLTVT.

The V call is TRBV28, the J call TRBJ1-6, with D possibly being TRBD1 (5 bases). Germline-derived CDR1 and CDR2 are MDHEN and SYDVKM. The CDR3 extends over 16 amino acids. The germline V and J ends were trimmed by 6 bases and 9 bases, with 21 bases remaining between them. The CDR3 sequence is CASSRLSSGRSSPLHF. CDR3 nucleotide sequence: TGTGCCAGCAGCCGATTATCCTCGGGGCGGAGTTCACCCCTCCACTTT. Drawing the rest from reference TRBV28 and TRBJ1-6, the complete variable domain is DVKVTQSSRYLVKRTGEKVFLECVQDMDHENMFWYRQDPGLGLRLIYFSYDVKMKEKGDIPEGYSVSREKKERFSLILESASTNQTSMYLCASSRLSSGRSSPLHFGNGTRLTVT.

There are many counts of this clonotype. The chain recombines TRBV6-6 with TRBJ2-3; 10 bases align to TRBD2. The CDR3 loop spans 19 amino acids. The germline gives CDR1 MNHNY, CDR2 SVGAGI (reference sequence). After removal of 5 bases from V and 3 bases from J, the junction contained 17 bases not matched to a gene. The CDR3 sequence: CASSPWRSQREGRTDTQYF. CDR3 nucleotides: TGTGCCAGCAGTCCCTGGAGGTCCCAGCGGGAGGGCCGGACAGATACGCAGTATTTT.

The J gene is TRBJ2-7, the V gene TRBV11-2, with D possibly being TRBD2 (6 bases). Germline values: CDR1 SGHAT, CDR2 FQNNGV. With 1 base removed from V and 1 base from J, the gap between germline ends came to 14 bases. CDR3 size: 16 residues. This CDR3 is CASSLVWGDGSYEQYF. The DNA of the CDR3 is TGTGCCAGCAGCTTAGTGTGGGGGGACGGTTCCTACGAGCAGTACTTC.

On this clonotype itself: This may be a read error: a much more frequent sequence differs by one nucleotide. The gene calls are TRBV4-2 and TRBJ1-1; D is possibly TRBD1 (5 bases). The CDR3 runs to 14 residues. The germline CDR1 and CDR2 sequences are LGHNA and YNFKEQ. The CDR3 protein is CANSQRGSATEAFF. The CDR3 DNA reads TGTGCCAACAGCCAACGGGGGAGCGCCACTGAAGCTTTCTTT.

Worth noting for this clonotype: One base away lies a much larger clone, so this may be a sequencing read error. The genes are TRBV5-1 and TRBJ2-2; TRBD2 agrees at 9 bases. The CDR3 extends over 15 amino acids. Germline V gives CDR1 SGHRS, CDR2 YFSETQ. CDR3 coding DNA: TGCGCCAACAGCGGTAGCGGGAGAGGGGCCGGGGAGCTGTTTTTT. Its protein is CANSGSGRGAGELFF.

On this clonotype: The junction does not match germline at one end; this may be a read error. CDR3 sequence: CASSLKVTTSGRPYEQYF. CDR3 nucleotides: TGTGCCAGCAGCTTAAAGGTGACGACTAGCGGGAGACCCTACGAGCAGTATTTC. This rearrangement joins TRBV11-1 to TRBJ2-7, with 12 bases aligning to TRBD2. Germline V gene sequence: CDR1 SGHAT, CDR2 FQDESV (reference sequence). The CDR3 loop spans 18 amino acids.

This clonotype was seen once. Without the conserved terminal phenylalanine or tryptophan, this CDR3 likely stems from a read error. The V gene is TRBV12-3 or TRBV12-4, the J gene TRBJ2-1; D gene ambiguous. The CDR3 consists of 11 residues. V was clipped by 5 bases and J by 10 bases, with 9 bases between them. This CDR3 is CASSVGCEQFI. CDR3 coding DNA: TGTGCCAGCAGTGTGGGTTGCGAGCAGTTCATC.

Regarding this clonotype: One junction end does not reproduce the germline sequence, and a read error may be involved. This rearrangement joins TRBV11-2 to TRBJ1-1; the D gene is possibly TRBD1 (6 bases). Germline CDR1 is SGHAT and CDR2 is FQNNGV. CDR3 length: 13 residues. The CDR3 DNA reads TGTGCCAGCGGCTTAGAGTTAGGGGGTGAAGCTTCCTTT. This encodes CASGLELGGEASF.

For the CDR3, the DNA is TGTGCCAGCAGCTCCCCCATCGGGACAGGGGCCTTTAGCTCCTACAATGAGCAGTTCTTC. Its translation is CASSSPIGTGAFSSYNEQFF. The chain employs TRBV11-1 and TRBJ2-1; 10 nucleotides agree with TRBD1. Germline values: CDR1 SGHAT, CDR2 FQDESV (reference sequence). The CDR3 runs to 20 residues. The junction had 15 bases not matched to a gene; V was cut back by 4 bases and J by 0 bases.

In its sample, this clonotype was seen a few times. Possible read error: a much larger clone is one base away. The chain couples TRBV6-1 to TRBJ2-1; 11 nucleotides align to TRBD2. CDR1 and CDR2 from the germline V gene are MNHNS and SASEGT. The CDR3 extends over 15 amino acids. The trim removed 3 bases at V and 9 bases at J, leaving 7 bases unmatched. The chain's CDR3 is CASSDSGRVGSEQFF. The CDR3 DNA follows: TGTGCCAGCAGTGATAGCGGGAGGGTGGGGAGTGAGCAGTTCTTC.

V and J are TRBV7-9 and TRBJ2-1, with D possibly matching TRBD2 (5 bases). V shed 8 bases and J shed 5 bases, with 13 bases lying between them. The germline V gene encodes CDR1 SEHNR and CDR2 FQNEAQ (reference sequence). CDR3 size: 13 residues. The CDR3 nucleotides read TGTGCCAGCGGCCCTAGCAGCGACAATGAGCAGTTCTTC. Its translation is CASGPSSDNEQFF.

This clonotype came up a few times. The rearrangement uses TRBV7-9 and TRBJ2-3, with 8 bases lining up with TRBD2. After removal of 0 bases from V and 3 bases from J, the junction contained 2 bases not matched to a gene. The CDR3 spans 15 residues. Germline V gene sequence: CDR1 SEHNR, CDR2 FQNEAQ (reference sequence). The CDR3 DNA reads as TGTGCCAGCAGCTTAGCGTCTAGCGGGACAGATACGCAGTATTTT. This codes for CASSLASSGTDTQYF.

Turning to this clonotype: No conserved phenylalanine or tryptophan ends this CDR3, so it is likely a read error. It is unclear where the CDR3 begins or ends on the DNA, so no DNA is shown, and the CDR3 is as TCRdb lists it. The chain couples TRBV21-1 to TRBJ1-5. TRBV21-1 is annotated as a pseudogene. The CDR3 contains 14 residues when both ends are counted. The CDR3: CASIDGLRCQPQHS.

This clonotype was counted ten times or more. The gene calls are TRBV24-1 and TRBJ2-3, with D hard to call. The CDR3 length is 15 residues. Germline values: CDR1 KGHDR, CDR2 SFDVKD. V was shortened by 7 bases and J by 4 bases, with 17 bases between the two germline ends. CDR3 in DNA: TGTGCCACCAGCTCCCCTGGTACTGGGGCAGATACGCAGTATTTT. Protein product: CATSSPGTGADTQYF.

Note on this clonotype: Here the CDR3 omits its conserved ending phenylalanine or tryptophan, so a read error is the likely source. J is TRBJ2-6 and V is TRBV6-5, with no clear D. CDR1 MNHEY and CDR2 SVGAGI come from the germline V gene. Trimming took 0 bases from V and 5 from J, leaving 8 bases between them. The CDR3 loop spans 15 amino acids. CDR3: CASSYSGVRANVLTV. Written as DNA, the CDR3 is TGTGCCAGCAGTTACTCGGGTGTTAGGGCCAACGTCCTGACTGTC.

The genes are TRBV29-1 and TRBJ2-7; 10 bases map to TRBD1. The germline CDR1 and CDR2 sequences are SQVTM and ANQGSEA. The CDR3 totals 13 residues. Trimming took 5 bases from V and 6 from J; bases not matched to a gene: 7. The CDR3, as DNA: TGCAGCGTTAACGGACAGGGGGTACGCGAGCAGTACTTC. This codes for CSVNGQGVREQYF.

As to this clonotype: Germline is not matched at one junction end, which may reflect a read error. The chain joins TRBV11-1 to TRBJ2-5; 7 positions agree with TRBD1. The germline V gene encodes CDR1 SGHAT and CDR2 FQDESV (reference sequence). There are 17 residues in the CDR3. CDR3 sequence reads: CANSPQLGTAIQETQYF. The CDR3 nucleotides are TGTGCCAACAGCCCGCAGCTCGGGACAGCGATCCAAGAGACCCAGTACTTC.

Comments on this clonotype: A read error may be the cause here, since a much bigger clone is one base away. This sequence joins TRBV5-6 and TRBJ2-3; 9 bases are shared with TRBD2. Germline CDR1 reads SGHDT; CDR2 reads YYEEEE. J lost 6 bases, V lost 3 bases, and 17 bases had no gene match. The CDR3 runs 18 residues. CDR3 in DNA: TGTGCCAGCAGCTCCGACTTCCTAGCGGGAAGGCCGAGGGATACGCAGTATTTT. Protein: CASSSDFLAGRPRDTQYF.

With respect to this clonotype: A much bigger clone sits one base away, suggesting this may be a read error. CDR3: CASSFMLASGACNEQFF. In nucleotides, the CDR3 is TGTGCCAGCAGCTTTATGTTGGCTAGTGGGGCGTGCAATGAGCAGTTCTTC. The chain couples TRBV5-4 to TRBJ2-1, with D perhaps matching TRBD1 (5 bases). Germline CDR1 is SGHNT and CDR2 is YYREEE (reference sequence). The CDR3 runs 17 residues. Trimming cost V 2 bases and J 6 bases, with 21 bases left between them. Variable domain in full (rest from reference TRBV5-4 and TRBJ2-1): ETGVTQSPTHLIKTRGQQVTLRCSSQSGHNTVSWYQQALGQGPQFIFQYYREEENGRGNFPPRFSGLQFPNYSSELNVNALELDDSALYLCASSFMLASGACNEQFFGPGTRLTVL.

V is TRBV7-9 and J is TRBJ2-5, with a possible D match to TRBD2 (6 bases). V lost 6 bases and J 4 bases, leaving 18 bases between the germline ends. The CDR3 covers 15 residues. CDR1 SEHNR and CDR2 FQNEAQ come from the germline V gene (reference sequence). The CDR3 nucleotides read TGTGCCAGCAGTCGAGACGGCCGCGGGACAGAGACCCAGTACTTC. It yields the protein CASSRDGRGTETQYF. Full variable domain (remainder filled in from reference TRBV7-9 and TRBJ2-5): DTGVSQNPRHKITKRGQNVTFRCDPISEHNRLYWYRQTLGQGPEFLTYFQNEAQLEKSRLLSDRFSAERPKGSFSTLEIQRTEQGDSAMYLCASSRDGRGTETQYFGPGTRLLVL.

This clonotype was seen repeatedly, ten times or more. The rearrangement joins TRBV12-3 or TRBV12-4 to TRBJ2-2; D possibly corresponds to TRBD2 (5 bases). V was trimmed by 6 bases and J by 4 bases, leaving 12 bases between them. The CDR3 extends over 14 amino acids. CDR3 sequence reads: CASSGEVGTGELFF. The CDR3 DNA reads as TGTGCCAGCAGCGGGGAAGTGGGCACCGGGGAGCTGTTTTTT.

The chain recombines TRBV15 with TRBJ2-7, with D perhaps being TRBD1 or TRBD2 (7 bases each). The CDR3 is 15 residues long. Trimming shortened V by 0 bases and J by 3 bases, and 12 bases separated the two germline ends. CDR1 and CDR2 from the germline V gene are LNHNV and YYDKDF (reference sequence). The CDR3 loop is CATSRDRGDSYEQYF. CDR3 in DNA: TGTGCCACCAGCAGAGATCGGGGGGACAGCTACGAGCAGTACTTC. Using reference TRBV15 and TRBJ2-7 for the parts outside the CDR3, the full variable domain is DAMVIQNPRYQVTQFGKPVTLSCSQTLNHNVMYWYQQKSSQAPKLLFHYYDKDFNNEADTPDNFQSRRPNTSFCFLDIRSPGLGDTAMYLCATSRDRGDSYEQYFGPGTRLTVT.

This clonotype was counted at least ten times. The rearrangement uses TRBV5-6 and TRBJ2-5; a weak D match, TRBD1 (6 bases). V was pared by 2 bases and J by 3 bases, with 11 bases between. Germline assignment: CDR1 SGHDT and CDR2 YYEEEE. The length of the CDR3 is 14 residues. CDR3 sequence reads: CASSLMGAEETQYF. CDR3 sequence (DNA): TGTGCCAGCAGCTTAATGGGGGCGGAAGAGACCCAGTACTTC.

Details on this clonotype: Just one base apart from a much larger clone, this may be a read error. The genes are TRBV5-5 and TRBJ1-5, with D perhaps matching TRBD1 (6 bases). This CDR3 spans 14 amino acids. Germline CDR1 and CDR2: SGHKS and YYEKEE (reference sequence). CDR3 nucleotide sequence: TGTGTCAGCAGTTCACAGGGAGGGGGTCAGCCCCAGCATTTT. It is translated as CVSSSQGGGQPQHF.

V and J are TRBV20-1 and TRBJ1-1; 7 bases agree with TRBD1. This CDR3 contains 14 residues. The junction had 8 bases not matched to a gene; V was cut back by 3 bases and J by 4 bases. Germline lookup yields CDR1 DFQATT and CDR2 SNEGSKA (reference sequence). The CDR3 loop reads CSAREATGVTEAFF. For the CDR3, the DNA is TGCAGTGCTAGGGAAGCCACAGGGGTCACTGAAGCTTTCTTT.